Below are 9 T cell receptor beta chains sequenced from a single sample in a study of identical twins. TCRdb analysed the 5' RACE reads with MiXCR anew, one entry per CDR3 protein. The sample includes 150,000 or so distinct CDR3 sequences, 3% to 4% of them seen just once. The sequenced material came from memory T cells sorted from blood. The receptors were gathered from a man aged 18 to 29 in good health.

The CDR3 sequence is CAIRSGTGDNEQFF. The CDR3, as DNA: TGTGCCATCAGAAGCGGGACAGGGGACAATGAGCAGTTCTTC. The rearrangement joins TRBV10-3 to TRBJ2-1; 10 bases are a match to TRBD1. The germline gives CDR1 ENHRY, CDR2 SYGVKD. The J segment lost 5 bases and the V segment lost 6 bases, leaving 4 bases of the junction unmatched. This CDR3 spans 14 amino acids.

The V and J genes are TRBV24-1 and TRBJ2-1; TRBD2 aligns across 9 bases. Germline V gives CDR1 KGHDR, CDR2 SFDVKD. This CDR3 spans 14 amino acids. J gave up 4 bases and V 9 bases, and 6 bases lay outside the gene matches. The CDR3 loop is CATSPAGGYNEQFF. DNA for the CDR3: TGTGCCACCTCCCCAGCGGGAGGTTACAATGAGCAGTTCTTC.

This clonotype was observed many times. This chain uses TRBV10-3 with TRBJ2-7, with no clear D. V lost 2 bases and J lost 7, with 12 bases in between. The CDR3 contains 13 residues. The germline V gene has CDR1 ENHRY and CDR2 SYGVKD. The CDR3 DNA follows: TGTGCCATCAGTGAGGTGAGAGTGGGTGAGCAGTACGTC. This codes for CAISEVRVGEQYV.

This clonotype was detected ten times or more. The gene calls are TRBV29-1 and TRBJ2-5, with D perhaps TRBD2 (7 bases). CDR3 size: 14 residues. Germline CDR1 reads SQVTM; CDR2 reads ANQGSEA. V lost 4 bases and J 11 bases, leaving 23 bases between the germline ends. CDR3 DNA: TGCAGCGTTGTTTCTTCGCGGCTAGGGGGGGGTCAGTACTTC. Translating it yields CSVVSSRLGGGQYF.

This clonotype was counted at least ten times. The chain carries TRBV10-3 and TRBJ2-1; D is unresolved. V was cut by 10 bases and J by 10 bases, with 11 bases left in between. Germline assignment: CDR1 ENHRY and CDR2 SYGVKD. The CDR3 has 10 amino acids. This CDR3 reads CATSPREQFF. The DNA of the CDR3 is TGTGCCACCTCCCCACGGGAGCAGTTCTTC.

This clonotype was counted a few times. The genes are TRBV7-9 and TRBJ1-1; TRBD1 agrees at 9 bases. Unmatched junction bases numbered 9, after V lost 4 bases and J lost 6 bases. Germline V gives CDR1 SEHNR, CDR2 FQNEAQ (reference sequence). CDR3 length: 15 residues. This chain's CDR3 is CASSSTGQGNPEAFF. CDR3 sequence (DNA): TGTGCCAGCAGCTCTACGGGACAGGGTAACCCTGAAGCTTTCTTT.

This clonotype was recorded at least ten times. V usage is TRBV5-1 and J usage is TRBJ2-1; 7 positions match TRBD2. Trimming removed 10 bases from V and 9 bases from J; junction bases left unmatched: 16. The CDR3 consists of 14 residues. The germline CDR1 and CDR2 sequences are SGHRS and YFSETQ. The CDR3 spells CAGAAGPLAGEQFF. Here the CDR3 DNA reads TGCGCCGGGGCAGCGGGGCCTCTCGCTGGTGAGCAGTTCTTC.

In this sample, this clonotype turned up many times. The chain has TRBV6-4 and TRBJ2-2; 9 bases agree with TRBD1. Germline V gene sequence: CDR1 MRHNA, CDR2 SNTAGT. V lost 6 bases, J lost 5 bases, and 7 bases stayed unmatched. This CDR3 has 15 residues. In DNA form, the CDR3 reads TGTGCCAGCAGGCGGGACAGGGCGCAAACCGGGGAGCTGTTTTTT. This codes for CASRRDRAQTGELFF.

This clonotype was recorded at least ten times. The chain links TRBV29-1 to TRBJ2-3; no reliable D call. CDR1 and CDR2 (germline): SQVTM, ANQGSEA. Trimming took off 5 bases at V and 1 base at J, with 10 bases between the two ends. The CDR3 has 13 residues. CDR3 region: CSVQRSGTDTQYF. The CDR3 DNA is TGCAGCGTTCAGAGGAGCGGCACAGATACGCAGTATTTT.